Shown below are 6 T cell receptor beta chains from a single sample sequenced in a study of CXCR3-negative and CXCR3-positive naive CD8 T cells. UMI-labeled 5' RACE TRB cDNA libraries were prepared from the cells. TCRdb reprocessed the 5' RACE reads and stores each CDR3 protein as one record, lacking DNA. In all, the sample yields about 48,000 distinct CDR3 sequences. Specimen: memory CD8+ T cells from blood. The receptors here all came from a human donor in good health. Some clones in this sample may be carry-over from other donors' samples.

The rearrangement links TRBV13 to TRBJ2-2. Per the germline V gene, CDR1 is PRHDT and CDR2 is FYEKMQ (reference sequence). The CDR3 runs to 14 residues. CDR3 amino acids: CASSLAQWTGELFF.

The rearrangement uses TRBV6-6 and TRBJ2-4; TCRdb calls TRBD2, which cannot be checked without DNA. CDR1 is MNHNY and CDR2 is SVGAGI in the germline V gene (reference sequence). The CDR3 runs 20 residues. The CDR3 loop reads CASSPQTPGLAGLAKNIQYF.

The chain combines TRBV28 with TRBJ2-1; TCRdb's D call of TRBD1 is untestable without DNA. The CDR3 extends over 15 amino acids. Germline V gene data show CDR1 as MDHEN and CDR2 as SYDVKM. CDR3 loop: CASSFPPPSADEQFF.

This chain joins TRBV14 and TRBJ2-1; TCRdb's assignment of TRBD2 cannot be checked, as there is no DNA. This CDR3 spans 15 amino acids. Per the germline V gene, CDR1 is SGHDN and CDR2 is FVKESK. CDR3 in amino acids: CASRTSGSGTLGPFF.

The rearrangement uses TRBV7-2 and TRBJ2-1; no DNA is available, so the TRBD1 call from TCRdb remains unchecked. The germline CDR1 and CDR2 sequences are SGHTA and FQGNSA. CDR3 size: 14 residues. The CDR3 spells CASGFRDSYNEQFF.

This chain connects TRBV3-1 to TRBJ2-1; the D gene TCRdb calls, TRBD1, cannot be checked with no DNA. The CDR3 runs 12 residues. Germline V gives CDR1 LGHDT, CDR2 YNNKEL (reference sequence). CDR3 protein: CASSPPGSEQFF.